Below, one T cell receptor beta chain is given with its context. Terminally differentiated effector memory CD45RA+ cells were excluded from the naive CD8 cells, which were CD45RO-negative and positively selected for CCR7. The data stem from a study of shared clonotypes between healthy human individuals. The junction had 4 bases not matched to a gene; V was cut back by 5 bases and J by 5 bases. The germline V gene has CDR1 SEHNR and CDR2 FQNEAQ (reference sequence). The CDR3 has 15 residues. The authors split each subset's genomic DNA evenly across several immunoSEQ plates. The table came from immunoSEQ multiplex PCR; TCRdb's copy has only in-frame clones and leaves some out. The profile shows nearly 600,000 clones, nearly 97% of them singletons.

This TCR came from a woman aged 25-40 years in good health. This chain joins TRBV7-9 and TRBJ2-1, with TRBD2 identical over 12 bases. The sequencing sample was made of naive CD8+ T cells sorted from blood. This CDR3 is CASSPRLAGDNEQFF. In nucleotides, the CDR3 is TGTGCCAGCAGCCCCCGACTAGCGGGAGACAATGAGCAGTTCTTC.